The 17 T cell receptor beta chains in this list originate from one sample, sequenced in a study of shared clonotypes between healthy human individuals. The table came from immunoSEQ multiplex PCR; TCRdb's copy has only in-frame clones and leaves some out. The data hold more than 1.2 million clones, with 98% observed a single time. The sequenced sample consisted of naive CD4+ T cells sorted from blood. Subset noted: CD45RA+ positively selected. The receptors come from a man under 40 in good health.

The rearrangement links TRBV28 to TRBJ2-1; 10 bases align to TRBD2. Germline trimming cut 4 bases from V and 4 bases from J; bases unmatched to any gene: 13. The germline CDR1 and CDR2 sequences are MDHEN and SYDVKM. The length of the CDR3 is 18 residues. The DNA of the CDR3 is TGTGCCAGCAGTTCTACCGCCCCTAGCGGGAGAAATTACAATGAGCAGTTCTTC. This sequence encodes CASSSTAPSGRNYNEQFF. Supplemented by reference TRBV28 and TRBJ2-1, the full variable domain reads DVKVTQSSRYLVKRTGEKVFLECVQDMDHENMFWYRQDPGLGLRLIYFSYDVKMKEKGDIPEGYSVSREKKERFSLILESASTNQTSMYLCASSSTAPSGRNYNEQFFGPGTRLTVL.

The chain employs TRBV2 and TRBJ1-4; the match to TRBD1 covers 8 bases. Losses at the gene ends were 7 bases for V and 8 bases for J; bases not matched to a gene: 9. The CDR3 has 14 residues. The germline gives CDR1 SNHLY, CDR2 FYNNEI. CDR3 protein: CASKEDRAGEKLFF. CDR3 DNA sequence: TGTGCCAGCAAGGAGGACAGGGCGGGGGAAAAACTGTTTTTT.

This clone was observed once. The J gene is TRBJ2-3, the V gene TRBV15; 8 bases agree with TRBD1. Germline loops: CDR1 LNHNV, CDR2 YYDKDF (reference sequence). This CDR3 is built from 14 residues. Unmatched junction bases numbered 3, after V lost 5 bases and J lost 2 bases. The CDR3 DNA reads as TGTGCCACCAGCGGACAGGGAAACACAGATACGCAGTATTTT. The encoded protein is CATSGQGNTDTQYF.

The chain links TRBV28 to TRBJ2-5; tentatively, D is TRBD1 (6 bases). The CDR3 is made up of 17 amino acids. Germline V gene data show CDR1 as MDHEN and CDR2 as SYDVKM. V was pared by 5 bases and J by 3 bases, with 22 bases between. CDR3 nucleotides: TGTGCCAGCAGTCACATTACAGGGTCCCCTACAGAAGAGACCCAGTACTTC. This encodes CASSHITGSPTEETQYF.

The CDR3 nucleotides read TGCGCCAGCAGCTTTGAACTAGCGGGACAAAACATTCAGTACTTC. It yields the protein CASSFELAGQNIQYF. J is TRBJ2-4 and V is TRBV5-1, with TRBD2 matching over 10 bases. V lost 2 bases to trimming and J lost 5 bases; unmatched junction nucleotides: 4. This CDR3 spans 15 amino acids. CDR1 and CDR2 (germline): SGHRS, YFSETQ.

The chain carries TRBV15 and TRBJ2-1; no definite D call. Trimming took off 4 bases at V and 7 bases at J, with 20 bases between the two ends. CDR1 and CDR2 (germline): LNHNV, YYDKDF (reference sequence). The CDR3 extends over 16 amino acids. The CDR3: CATSIRRATYGNEQFF. The DNA of the CDR3 is TGTGCCACCAGCATAAGACGGGCTACCTATGGGAATGAGCAGTTCTTC.

J is TRBJ2-6 and V is TRBV7-3; no clear D. V lost 6 bases, J lost 0 bases, and 3 bases lay in between. The CDR3 spans 13 residues. Germline CDR1 and CDR2: SGHTA and FQGTGA. The CDR3 loop is CASRSSGANVLTF. CDR3 DNA sequence: TGTGCCAGCAGGAGCTCTGGGGCCAACGTCCTGACTTTC. The full variable domain, rest sourced from reference TRBV7-3 and TRBJ2-6, is GAGVSQTPSNKVTEKGKYVELRCDPISGHTALYWYRQSLGQGPEFLIYFQGTGAADDSGLPNDRFFAVRPEGSVSTLKIQRTERGDSAVYLCASRSSGANVLTFGAGSRLTVL.

This clone was found once. The chain has TRBV9 and TRBJ2-2; TRBD1 might be the D (5 bases). The CDR3 runs 16 residues. Looked up from germline, CDR1 is SGDLS and CDR2 is YYNGEE. Trimming removed 4 bases from V and 0 bases from J, with 13 bases in between. CDR3 protein: CASSPRQPTNTGELFF. CDR3 DNA sequence: TGTGCCAGCAGCCCTCGACAGCCAACGAACACCGGGGAGCTGTTTTTT. Variable domain in full (rest from reference TRBV9 and TRBJ2-2): DSGVTQTPKHLITATGQRVTLRCSPRSGDLSVYWYQQSLDQGLQFLIQYYNGEERAKGNILERFSAQQFPDLHSELNLSSLELGDSALYFCASSPRQPTNTGELFFGEGSRLTVL.

As for this clone: This specimen includes other DNA sequences encoding the same CDR3. This chain uses TRBV18 with TRBJ2-1, with 8 bases that match TRBD2. CDR3 length equals 15 residues. CDR1 and CDR2 from the germline V gene are KGHSH and LQKENI. J was trimmed by 0 bases and V by 2 bases; bases with no gene match: 0. For the CDR3, the DNA is TGTGCCAGCTCACCAAGCGGGAGCTCCTACAATGAGCAGTTCTTC. As protein: CASSPSGSSYNEQFF.

The chain joins TRBV29-1 to TRBJ2-3; 12 bases fit TRBD2. CDR3 length: 15 residues. The germline CDR1 and CDR2 sequences are SQVTM and ANQGSEA. V trimming: 4 bases; J trimming: 3 bases; junction bases outside the gene matches: 5. CDR3: CSVVTSGRGTDTQYF. The CDR3 bases are TGCAGCGTTGTGACTAGCGGGAGAGGGACAGATACGCAGTATTTT.

This chain links TRBV29-1 with TRBJ1-2; no clear D gene. Germline assignment: CDR1 SQVTM and CDR2 ANQGSEA. V lost 2 bases and J 6 bases, leaving 7 bases between the germline ends. The CDR3 loop spans 11 amino acids. As DNA, the CDR3 is TGCAGCGTTGAACTAGGTCATGGCTACACCTTC. Protein product: CSVELGHGYTF.

The V and J genes are TRBV28 and TRBJ2-3; D possibly uses TRBD1 or TRBD2 (5 bases each). The length of the CDR3 is 15 residues. Germline V lookup: CDR1 MDHEN, CDR2 SYDVKM. V gave up 7 bases and J gave up 3 bases, with 17 bases separating them. DNA of the CDR3: TGTGCCAGCACTTTCCAGGGTGAGGGGACAGATACGCAGTATTTT. It is translated as CASTFQGEGTDTQYF. The full variable domain, in which reference TRBV28 and TRBJ2-3 provide the parts outside the CDR3, is DVKVTQSSRYLVKRTGEKVFLECVQDMDHENMFWYRQDPGLGLRLIYFSYDVKMKEKGDIPEGYSVSREKKERFSLILESASTNQTSMYLCASTFQGEGTDTQYFGPGTRLTVL.

The CDR3 is CASSPHLRLAEPSYEQYF. CDR3 in DNA: TGTGCCAGCAGCCCCCATCTTAGACTAGCGGAGCCCTCCTACGAGCAGTACTTC. The rearrangement links TRBV7-9 to TRBJ2-7, with TRBD2 matching over 9 bases. The CDR3 has 18 amino acids. With V trimmed by 5 bases and J by 0 bases, 14 bases remained unmatched. Germline CDR1 is SEHNR and CDR2 is FQNEAQ (reference sequence).

DNA of the CDR3: TGCGCCAGCAGCCAAGCCCGGGGCAGGAGTCTGTATGGCTACACCTTC. It translates to CASSQARGRSLYGYTF. The J gene is TRBJ1-2, the V gene TRBV4-3, with D possibly matching TRBD1 (5 bases). The CDR3 length is 16 residues. With 1 base removed from V and 5 bases from J, the gap between germline ends came to 17 bases. The germline gives CDR1 LGHNA, CDR2 YSLEER.

This clone turned up a few times. The chain links TRBV6-5 to TRBJ2-1, with D uncertain. V lost 6 bases and J 6 bases, leaving 12 bases between the germline ends. This CDR3 is 13 amino acids long. The germline V gene has CDR1 MNHEY and CDR2 SVGAGI. The CDR3 DNA sequence: TGTGCCAGCAGAAATACCATGGGCAATGAGCAGTTCTTC. Protein product: CASRNTMGNEQFF.

The gene calls are TRBV7-9 and TRBJ1-2; D uncertain. CDR3 length equals 12 residues. V shed 8 bases and J shed 8 bases, with 15 bases lying between them. Germline V gene sequence: CDR1 SEHNR, CDR2 FQNEAQ (reference sequence). The CDR3 reads CASGRENRGYTF. Here the CDR3 DNA reads TGTGCCAGCGGTCGGGAAAATAGAGGCTACACCTTC.

The chain employs TRBV25-1 and TRBJ1-2, with TRBD1 matching 9 bases. The CDR3 length is 13 residues. The junction had 6 bases not matched to a gene; V was cut back by 6 bases and J by 7 bases. Germline assignment: CDR1 MGHDK and CDR2 SYGVNS. CDR3 nucleotides: TGTGCCAGCAGCCGGGACAGGGCGACTGGCTACACCTTC. As protein: CASSRDRATGYTF.